The text below deals with one T cell receptor (beta chain). The antigen this receptor binds is unknown. Base qualities are not recorded, but no much larger clone differs from it by a single base. Receptor amplification or capture employed the immunoSEQ multiplex PCR assay. For the multiplex PCR, a mixture combining 60 forward primers for TCR Vbeta segments and 13 reverse primers for TCR Jbeta segments was used. Amplification of the CDR3 region of rearranged TCR beta genes was performed with a multiplex PCR assay on genomic DNA. The amplified TCR beta libraries were sequenced on the Illumina HiSeq System as 87-base-pair reads. From the authors' description of their analysis: Across the 640 or so repertoires, a later analysis counted 75 million to 90 million unique TCR beta chains, roughly 11 million of which were shared by at least two donors. A nearest-neighbor algorithm error-corrected the raw reads and collapsed the reads into unique sequences, merging closely related sequences to remove PCR and sequencing errors. V, D and J gene segments were assigned by aligning CDR3 sequences to IMGT reference sequences. Each retained sequence needed at least a six-nucleotide match to both a V gene segment and a J gene segment. Rearrangements were classified as productive when the CDR3 lacked stop codons and remained in frame with V and J, and all other rearrangements were classified as non-productive. CDR3 was defined by IMGT convention, running from the second conserved V-encoded cysteine to the conserved J-encoded phenylalanine. Sequences without an unambiguous match to a single V gene segment were excluded from the earlier analysis of approximately 600 of the donors. An earlier analysis of a few hundred of the donors classified V segments as functional when productive rearrangements were above 56.7% and as segregating when the standard deviation between donors was above 5%. A statistical classification framework was built for diagnosing cytomegalovirus status from the catalog of TCR beta chain sequences. V and J gene assignment, in a later analysis, came from comparing TCR nucleotide sequences with IMGT/GENE-DB human TR gene sequences. In a later analysis, CDR3 sequences and most-parsimonious VDJ recombination scenarios were assigned using the TCRdist pipeline. In a later analysis, every TCR beta chain was defined by the combination of its CDR3 amino acid sequence and its V-gene family, and reads without a unique V-gene family were dropped. To address suspected cross-contamination and a sequencing artifact, a later analysis removed approximately 590 highly shared, low-generation-probability nucleotide sequences. For each public chain, a later analysis derived a clonal expansion index from normalized ranks of inferred template counts within each repertoire. In a later analysis, generation probabilities were computed with a VDJ recombination model fitted to out-of-frame rearrangements, and the resulting probabilities were checked against IGoR. Hypergeometric tests were used in a later analysis to score TCR-TCR, TCR-HLA and TCR-CMV co-occurrence, with a repertoire-size bias correction applied to the TCR pairs. False discovery rates were estimated in a later analysis by permuting HLA or CMV assignments 20 times. In a later analysis, co-occurring TCRs were grouped with DBSCAN, and TCRdist sequence similarity was added when clustering was performed within HLA-allele-positive subsets. Repertoires with fewer than 30,000 or more than 120,000 public chains were left out of co-occurrence clustering, as were a few repertoires with anomalous nucleotide sharing. Imported from immuneACCESS, the table was reduced by TCRdb to in-frame sequences with V and J called. These copies leave out some clones; in studies compared against another copy, an unresolved V gene accounts for under half, and the cause of the remainder is not known. V and J calls and clone size are as listed in that table; D and trimming were resolved from the DNA. The sample table holds some 67,000 clones, of which around four fifths were seen once. Jointly, the top ten make up approximately 9.8% of the sample.

This specimen comes from a study of cytomegalovirus exposure and HLA in healthy donors (dated by TCRdb to the late 2010s). Background on the whole study: An earlier analysis of approximately 600 of the donors reported about 290 Gb of sequence data and 120 million or so unique TCR beta sequences from 190 million or so T cells. An early release covering 550 to 650 HLA-typed donors comprised about 320 gigabases of sequencing data and 85 million to 100 million unique TCR sequences. The genetic ancestry cluster associated with self-reported Caucasian donors included 70% to 85% of the roughly 410 genotyped donors. The study was designed to test whether signatures of past pathogen exposure could be identified by cataloging public T cell receptors. Using immunosequencing, the study profiled T cell repertoires from around 670 subjects and related those repertoires to cytomegalovirus serostatus. In addition to the first cohort of about 650 subjects, a separate validation cohort of approximately 120 different subjects was used. To predict cytomegalovirus infection status, the study brought together high-throughput TCR immunosequencing, statistical association of individual TCRs with disease status, and machine learning. A later analysis re-analyzed previously published TCR beta repertoires from about 730 donors and added high-resolution HLA genotyping to study TCR occurrence patterns. In the later analysis, no new phenotypic data were used to find candidate immune exposures; instead, reliance was placed on TCR beta sequences and their occurrence across donors. An earlier analysis of roughly 580 of the donors used high-throughput TCR beta sequencing to judge whether each TCR beta V gene segment behaved as functional or pseudogenic. Donor age, sex, ethnicity and CMV serostatus were compiled alongside the repertoire data. Genome-wide SNP genotypes for about 60% of the roughly 670 donors were used in a later genetic analysis, which treated that subset as a discovery cohort. All discovery cohort repertoires had been generated using a single sequencing platform. Both class I and class II loci were covered by HLA typing, at four-digit resolution. The number of donors typed differed by locus, with 629-630 for A, B, C, DRB1 and DQB1, roughly 550 for DQA1, 606 for DPA1, and around 460 for DPB1. Roughly five DR-DQ haplotypes were handled as single units for association and clustering, since linkage in the cohort was strong. On average, approximately 250,000 unique TCR beta nucleotide sequences were sequenced per donor among 398 genotyped donors of the cohort, with about 19% of those sequences being non-productive.

In total, just over 650 healthy bone marrow donors made up the cohort. Cohort members were all nominally healthy when sampled, although unrecorded immune exposures were likely present. The donor was CMV seronegative and belonged to the group of 320 or so seronegative cohort members. Every donor gave a peripheral blood sample, and the peripheral blood mononuclear cells from that sample were used for TCR beta sequencing. The Qiagen DNeasy Blood Extraction Kit was used to extract genomic DNA from the blood cell samples. Taken from cysteine to phenylalanine, the CDR3 has 11 residues. CDR3 DNA is the only sequence kept; it has 33 bases, read in frame from the first base. Sequences SGHNT (CDR1) and YYREEE (CDR2) are obtained from the germline V gene (reference sequence). V loses 2 bases, J loses 5 bases, and the germline ends lie 5 bases apart. Study-level results and caveats: Linkage disequilibrium might explain the correlated functional status among segregating V segments, but an unknown experimental factor could not be excluded. Seventeen rarely observed V segments, including chromosome 9 orphons, were excluded from the earlier analysis of just under 600 of the donors because counts were too low. Broadly in line with IMGT annotations, most TCR beta V segments showed up in productive rearrangements about 87% or about 30% of the time in an earlier analysis of about 500 of the donors. In vitro tests confirmed that a few of the cytomegalovirus-associated TCR beta chains recognize cytomegalovirus antigens. This cohort had only TCR beta chains sequenced, and the lack of alpha or paired-chain data limited which features could be detected. Specific HLA alleles were associated with more than 15,000 TCR beta sequences at a false discovery rate of 0.05 in a later analysis. Several of the top co-occurrence clusters appeared to be linked to parvovirus B19, influenza, CMV and Epstein-Barr virus, according to a later analysis. Compared with the roughly 700-donor mean, donors in an Asian-associated ancestry cluster had fewer N-insertions in productive TCRs, according to a later genetic analysis. The presence/absence analyses assumed that sequencing depth was roughly uniform across donors, and that assumption may not be true. Assigning TCR associations to individual alleles was difficult when HLA alleles, especially DR and DQ, strongly co-occurred. The classifier was reported to diagnose cytomegalovirus status with high specificity and sensitivity in both the original cohort and the validation cohort. For the cohort, immune exposure information was limited to CMV serostatus. Some IMGT-functional V segments, including TRBV6-2 and TRBV6-3, could not be told apart with the 87-base-pair reads, so those segments were excluded. A later genetic analysis associated a missense DCLRE1C variant with V-gene and J-gene trimming of TCR beta chains, and an independent cohort replicated the association. Because HLA typing was unavailable for some donors at each locus, only the typed subset was used in association tests. Most TCR sequences were observed very rarely across donors, whereas some public TCRs were present in many individuals. A cluster of highly shared sequence variants was judged likely to be a technical artifact of the sequencing pipeline. Compared with equally common non-associated chains, HLA-associated TCR beta chains in a later analysis were more clonally expanded and had lower generation probabilities. A later analysis found that TCR association rates varied across HLA loci, with DRB1 alleles showing the most associated TCRs and HLA-C alleles the fewest. A further reported finding was that TCR beta sequences accurately predicted the HLA-A and HLA-B alleles for most subjects in the first cohort. Most CMV-associated TCR beta chains appeared to be HLA-restricted in a later analysis, and the HLA associations seemed to be driven largely by CMV exposure. The study gave a list of about 160 TCR beta chains associated with cytomegalovirus. According to the authors, the approach could potentially be generalized to other disease states and immunological phenotypes.

The sample was PBMCs. Recombination connected TRBV5-4 to TRBJ2-7; TRBD2 is perhaps the D gene, given 5 matching bases. This TCR was recovered from a middle-aged man in good health and CMV-seronegative. For the CDR3, the sequence is CASSFGNEQYF. The DNA sequence is given as TGTGCCAGCAGCTTCGGGAACGAGCAGTACTTC.